This T cell receptor beta chain was identified during a study of blood T cell repertoires in COVID-19. Study-level background: In each case, the material was cDNA or gDNA derived from T cells, B-cell-depleted T cells, or PBMCs.

Original analysis: Amplification of reference gene primers provided the estimated nucleated cell counts. Repertoires were generated with immunoSEQ multiplex PCR, while TCRdb's copy carries only in-frame clones and drops some. V and J calls and clone size follow that table, whereas D and trimming were derived from the DNA. The sample carries about 260,000 clones, 88% recorded once. Sample: peripheral blood. This TCR was recovered from a woman aged 30 to 39 with COVID-19, enrolled during active disease.

The CDR3 region is CSVEWRRTEAFF. The CDR3 nucleotides are TGCAGCGTTGAGTGGCGGAGGACTGAAGCTTTCTTT. The genes are TRBV29-1 and TRBJ1-1; D remains unclear. Germline V gene lookup returns CDR1 SQVTM and CDR2 ANQGSEA. The CDR3 runs 12 residues. V lost 3 bases, J lost 5 bases, and 10 bases lay in between.